These T cell receptor beta chains were read from a single sample in a study of tumour-infiltrating T cells in Burkitt lymphoma. Libraries were prepared by immunoSEQ multiplex PCR; TCRdb keeps only in-frame clonotypes and omits some of them. This sample carries about 14,000 clones, about 33% of them seen once, and the ten largest clones take 6% to 8%. Sequencing input: tumor tissue. These receptors originate from a human donor with diffuse large B-cell lymphoma. Both conserved end residues are part of each CDR3. The order of the fields is CDR3 DNA, CDR3 protein, J gene, clone size, D gene, V gene. D genes are given only for firm matches. Expanded clones get a size class; other rows say once, few or many, or leave the size out.

cdr3_nt: TGTGCCAGCAGCTTAGGGGACTTCTACGAGCAGTACTTC; cdr3_aa: CASSLGDFYEQYF; j_call: TRBJ2-7; clone_size: once; d_call: -; v_call: TRBV7-9
cdr3_nt: TGTGCCAGCACGAGGGGAGGGCAGCCCCAGCATTTT; cdr3_aa: CASTRGGQPQHF; j_call: TRBJ1-5; clone_size: -; d_call: -; v_call: TRBV28
cdr3_nt: TGCGCCAGCAGCCAAGAACCCGGACGGTCTGAAGCTTTCTTT; cdr3_aa: CASSQEPGRSEAFF; j_call: TRBJ1-1; clone_size: -; d_call: -; v_call: TRBV4-1
cdr3_nt: TGTGCCAGCAGCTTGTGGGGGAGCTACGAGCAGTACTTC; cdr3_aa: CASSLWGSYEQYF; j_call: TRBJ2-7; clone_size: -; d_call: -; v_call: TRBV5-4
cdr3_nt: TGCAGTCCGGGGAGTGCCTACGAGCAGTACTTC; cdr3_aa: CSPGSAYEQYF; j_call: TRBJ2-7; clone_size: few; d_call: -; v_call: TRBV20-1
cdr3_nt: TGTGCCAGCTCACCGGGCTTCGATCAGCCCCAGCATTTT; cdr3_aa: CASSPGFDQPQHF; j_call: TRBJ1-5; clone_size: -; d_call: -; v_call: TRBV18
cdr3_nt: TGCGCCAGCAGCTTGGACAGCTATACGCAGTATTTT; cdr3_aa: CASSLDSYTQYF; j_call: TRBJ2-3; clone_size: -; d_call: -; v_call: TRBV5-1
cdr3_nt: TGTGCCAGCAGCGTAGGTCTGGGCCCGGGCCCAGATACGCAGTATTTT; cdr3_aa: CASSVGLGPGPDTQYF; j_call: TRBJ2-3; clone_size: -; d_call: -; v_call: TRBV9
cdr3_nt: TGTGCCAGCAGCTTGGTACCGTACAATGAGCAGTTCTTC; cdr3_aa: CASSLVPYNEQFF; j_call: TRBJ2-1; clone_size: -; d_call: -; v_call: TRBV7-2
cdr3_nt: TGTGCCAGTATGGAGGGGGTAGCGGGAGACGGTGAGCAGTTCTTC; cdr3_aa: CASMEGVAGDGEQFF; j_call: TRBJ2-1; clone_size: -; d_call: TRBD2; v_call: TRBV19
cdr3_nt: TGCGCCAGCAGCTTGGCAGTAGGAGGGAGTACGGGTGAAGCTTTCTTT; cdr3_aa: CASSLAVGGSTGEAFF; j_call: TRBJ1-1; clone_size: few; d_call: -; v_call: TRBV5-1
cdr3_nt: TGTGCCAGCAGCTTAAGGGACTCAGGATCCAATCAGCCCCAGCATTTT; cdr3_aa: CASSLRDSGSNQPQHF; j_call: TRBJ1-5; clone_size: few; d_call: -; v_call: TRBV13
cdr3_nt: TGTGCCAGCAGTTACCGTCTGGCGGTCGGGGATACGCAGTATTTT; cdr3_aa: CASSYRLAVGDTQYF; j_call: TRBJ2-3; clone_size: few; d_call: -; v_call: TRBV6-5
cdr3_nt: TGCGCCAGCAGCCAAGATGAGCGGTCCTCCTACAATGAGCAGTTCTTC; cdr3_aa: CASSQDERSSYNEQFF; j_call: TRBJ2-1; clone_size: -; d_call: -; v_call: TRBV4-1
cdr3_nt: TGTGCCAGCAGCTTAGGGGCAGGGCCCTACGAGCAGTACTTC; cdr3_aa: CASSLGAGPYEQYF; j_call: TRBJ2-7; clone_size: few; d_call: -; v_call: TRBV11-2
cdr3_nt: TGTGCCAGCAGCTTAACCGGGACAGGGGACACCGGGGAGCTGTTTTTT; cdr3_aa: CASSLTGTGDTGELFF; j_call: TRBJ2-2; clone_size: -; d_call: TRBD1; v_call: TRBV7-3
cdr3_nt: TGTGCCAGCAGTGAAGAGGGCGGGGATGGCTACACCTTC; cdr3_aa: CASSEEGGDGYTF; j_call: TRBJ1-2; clone_size: few; d_call: -; v_call: TRBV2
cdr3_nt: TGTGCCAGCAGCGTAGCTGGGGCCGACACTGAAGCTTTCTTT; cdr3_aa: CASSVAGADTEAFF; j_call: TRBJ1-1; clone_size: -; d_call: -; v_call: TRBV9
cdr3_nt: TGTGCCAGTAGTATAGTCAACAATCCCCCGGCCGGGGAGCTGTTTTTT; cdr3_aa: CASSIVNNPPAGELFF; j_call: TRBJ2-2; clone_size: -; d_call: -; v_call: TRBV19
cdr3_nt: TGTGCAACAAGGGGACTAGCGGACTCCGACGAGCAGTACTTC; cdr3_aa: CATRGLADSDEQYF; j_call: TRBJ2-7; clone_size: -; d_call: TRBD2; v_call: TRBV27
cdr3_nt: TGTGCCAGCAGCCAACAGGGGTACGGCCAGCCCCAGCATTTT; cdr3_aa: CASSQQGYGQPQHF; j_call: TRBJ1-5; clone_size: few; d_call: TRBD1; v_call: TRBV9
cdr3_nt: TGTGCCAGCAGCGTAGAAACCAGGGGGCCTGTTTGGAACACCGGGGAGCTGTTTTTT; cdr3_aa: CASSVETRGPVWNTGELFF; j_call: TRBJ2-2; clone_size: -; d_call: TRBD1; v_call: TRBV9
cdr3_nt: TGTGCCAGCAGTTTACCGGCGTTTCGGAATGAAAAACTGTTTTTT; cdr3_aa: CASSLPAFRNEKLFF; j_call: TRBJ1-4; clone_size: -; d_call: -; v_call: TRBV28
cdr3_nt: TGTGCCAGCAGCTTAGGGACAGGGGAATTCTACGAGCAGTACTTC; cdr3_aa: CASSLGTGEFYEQYF; j_call: TRBJ2-7; clone_size: -; d_call: TRBD1; v_call: TRBV7-9
cdr3_nt: TGTGCCAGCAGCTCGATGGACACTGAAGCTTTCTTT; cdr3_aa: CASSSMDTEAFF; j_call: TRBJ1-1; clone_size: -; d_call: -; v_call: TRBV7-9
cdr3_nt: TGTGCCAGCAGTTTATATAGGGGGGATAATGAAAAACTGTTTTTT; cdr3_aa: CASSLYRGDNEKLFF; j_call: TRBJ1-4; clone_size: medium-sized; d_call: -; v_call: TRBV27
cdr3_nt: TGTGCCAGCAGTTACGAGATGGGTATAACCTACAATGAGCAGTTCTTC; cdr3_aa: CASSYEMGITYNEQFF; j_call: TRBJ2-1; clone_size: -; d_call: -; v_call: TRBV6-5
cdr3_nt: TGTGCCAGCAGCCAATGGTTGGTTACTAGCGCGAACACCGGGGAGCTGTTTTTT; cdr3_aa: CASSQWLVTSANTGELFF; j_call: TRBJ2-2; clone_size: few; d_call: TRBD2; v_call: TRBV14
cdr3_nt: TGTGCCAGCAGCCCGAGGGCCGGGGGGATGAATGAAGCTTTCTTT; cdr3_aa: CASSPRAGGMNEAFF; j_call: TRBJ1-1; clone_size: once; d_call: -; v_call: TRBV9
cdr3_nt: TGTGCCAGCTCTACCGACAGGGGAGGGCAAGAGACCCAGTACTTC; cdr3_aa: CASSTDRGGQETQYF; j_call: TRBJ2-5; clone_size: few; d_call: -; v_call: TRBV7-8
cdr3_nt: TGTGCCACCAGCAGAGATCGGGGCAGGGGTTTCGTAGAGACCCAGTACTTC; cdr3_aa: CATSRDRGRGFVETQYF; j_call: TRBJ2-5; clone_size: -; d_call: -; v_call: TRBV15
cdr3_nt: TGTGCCAGCAGCTTGGCTGGACTAGCGGGGGGCGAGCAGTACTTC; cdr3_aa: CASSLAGLAGGEQYF; j_call: TRBJ2-7; clone_size: -; d_call: TRBD2; v_call: TRBV5-4
cdr3_nt: TGCGCCAGCAGCCAAGACCCGCTTCTGGAGCAGTACTTC; cdr3_aa: CASSQDPLLEQYF; j_call: TRBJ2-7; clone_size: -; d_call: -; v_call: TRBV4-1
cdr3_nt: TGTGCCAGTACTCCCCAGGAACGTAATGAAAAACTGTTTTTT; cdr3_aa: CASTPQERNEKLFF; j_call: TRBJ1-4; clone_size: -; d_call: -; v_call: TRBV19
cdr3_nt: TGCGCCAGCAGTGCTGCGGGGGCGGACACTGAAGCTTTCTTT; cdr3_aa: CASSAAGADTEAFF; j_call: TRBJ1-1; clone_size: -; d_call: -; v_call: TRBV10-1
cdr3_nt: TGTGCCAGCAGCTCAACAGGGCAAGGAAACACCATATATTTT; cdr3_aa: CASSSTGQGNTIYF; j_call: TRBJ1-3; clone_size: few; d_call: -; v_call: TRBV7-9
cdr3_nt: TGTGCCTCAAGGGACCACAATGAGCAGTTCTTC; cdr3_aa: CASRDHNEQFF; j_call: TRBJ2-1; clone_size: medium-sized; d_call: -; v_call: TRBV19
cdr3_nt: TGTGCCAGCAGCCACGTCGGCCAAGGAGGAGATACGCAGTATTTT; cdr3_aa: CASSHVGQGGDTQYF; j_call: TRBJ2-3; clone_size: few; d_call: -; v_call: TRBV11-2
cdr3_nt: TGCGCCAGCAGCTTGGGCGGCACAACTAATGAAAAACTGTTTTTT; cdr3_aa: CASSLGGTTNEKLFF; j_call: TRBJ1-4; clone_size: few; d_call: -; v_call: TRBV5-1